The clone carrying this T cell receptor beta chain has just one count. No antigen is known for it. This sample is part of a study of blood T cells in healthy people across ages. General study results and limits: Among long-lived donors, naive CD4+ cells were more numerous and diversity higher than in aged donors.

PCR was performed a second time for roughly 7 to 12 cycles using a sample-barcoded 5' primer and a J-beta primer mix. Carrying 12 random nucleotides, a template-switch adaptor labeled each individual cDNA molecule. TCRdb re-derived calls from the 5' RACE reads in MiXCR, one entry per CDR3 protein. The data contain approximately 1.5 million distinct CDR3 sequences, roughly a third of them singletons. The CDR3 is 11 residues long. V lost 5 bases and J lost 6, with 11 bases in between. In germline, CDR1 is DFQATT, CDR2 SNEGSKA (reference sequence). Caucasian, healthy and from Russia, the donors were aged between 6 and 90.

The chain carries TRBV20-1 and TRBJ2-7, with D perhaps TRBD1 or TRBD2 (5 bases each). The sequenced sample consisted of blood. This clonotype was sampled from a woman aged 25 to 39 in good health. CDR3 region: CSAHRRIEQYF. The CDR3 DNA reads TGCAGTGCTCACAGGAGGATCGAGCAGTACTTC.